The 23 T cell receptor beta chains presented below share a single source sample, sequenced in a study of Graves' ophthalmopathy and Graves' hyperthyroidism. Transcripts of RNA were the source for amplifying TCR beta CDR3 regions. First-round RT-PCR employed HTBI primers, with a second-round multiplex PCR after it. TCRdb passed the multiplex PCR reads through MiXCR, listing each CDR3 protein once. The sample holds approximately 410,000 distinct CDR3 sequences, 15% seen once. The sequenced material came from peripheral blood. The receptors stem from a woman between 18 and 29 years old with stable Graves' hyperthyroidism.

This clonotype was recorded at least ten times. The CDR3 region has the DNA TGTGCCAGCAGAATAACCCAAGGTGGTGGCTACACCTTC. Encoded protein: CASRITQGGGYTF. The genes are TRBV6-1 and TRBJ1-2; D not certain. The CDR3 loop spans 13 amino acids. The V end lost 6 bases, the J end lost 7 bases, and 15 bases lay between the germline ends. The V gene's germline CDR1 is MNHNS and CDR2 SASEGT.

This clonotype was counted ten times or more. The V call is TRBV6-1, the J call TRBJ1-1; 9 nucleotides line up with TRBD1. The V and J ends lost 5 bases and 10 bases, in that order; junction bases with no gene match: 14. From germline, CDR1 is MNHNS and CDR2 SASEGT. The CDR3 runs 15 residues. CDR3 sequence reads: CASSRKPGQGGLAFF. The CDR3 DNA reads TGTGCCAGCAGTAGGAAACCGGGACAGGGAGGGTTAGCTTTCTTT.

This clonotype has a handful of counts. This chain joins TRBV12-3 or TRBV12-4 and TRBJ1-2; no clear D. Trimming stripped 6 bases from V and 1 base from J, with 6 bases between. The CDR3 loop spans 12 amino acids. CDR3 protein: CASSPHNYGYTF. CDR3 sequence (DNA): TGTGCCAGCAGCCCTCATAACTATGGCTACACCTTC.

J is TRBJ2-2 and V is TRBV11-2; TRBD1 agrees at 9 bases. The CDR3 extends over 18 amino acids. V was clipped by 5 bases and J by 0 bases; unmatched bases: 10. Germline CDR1 SGHAT, CDR2 FQNNGV. CDR3 DNA: TGTGCCAGCAGCCGCAGGGACAGGGCTGCCGCGAACACCGGGGAGCTGTTTTTT. This translates into CASSRRDRAAANTGELFF.

This clonotype has at least ten counts. The V and J genes are TRBV20-1 and TRBJ2-7; TRBD2 aligns across 10 bases. The germline V gene encodes CDR1 DFQATT and CDR2 SNEGSKA (reference sequence). CDR3 length: 15 amino acids. The junction had 10 bases not matched to a gene; V was cut back by 3 bases and J by 5 bases. The CDR3 nucleotides read TGCAGTGCTAGTTACCTTAGCGGGGGGCCCGACGAGCAGTACTTC. This codes for CSASYLSGGPDEQYF.

Many counts were recorded for this clonotype. The chain links TRBV12-3 or TRBV12-4 to TRBJ2-2, with 7 nucleotides matching TRBD1. The J segment lost 0 bases and the V segment lost 7 bases, leaving 5 bases of the junction unmatched. This CDR3 has 15 amino acids. CDR3 DNA: TGTGCCAGCAATTTTGACAGGGCGAACACCGGGGAGCTGTTTTTT. As protein: CASNFDRANTGELFF.

This clonotype has a count of ten or more. J is TRBJ2-7 and V is TRBV29-1; 8 bases line up with TRBD1. Germline assignment: CDR1 SQVTM and CDR2 ANQGSEA. This CDR3 is built from 13 residues. V lost 4 bases and J lost 2; bases outside the gene matches: 4. This chain's CDR3 is CSVVEDRAYEQYF. In DNA form, the CDR3 reads TGCAGCGTTGTGGAGGACAGGGCCTACGAGCAGTACTTC.

There are many counts of this clonotype. This chain uses TRBV6-1 with TRBJ2-1, with 9 nucleotides matching TRBD2. The CDR3 totals 15 residues. From germline, CDR1 is MNHNS and CDR2 SASEGT. V trimming: 5 bases; J trimming: 0 bases; junction bases outside the gene matches: 2. The CDR3 protein is CASSRGGGSYNEQFF. The DNA of the CDR3 is TGTGCCAGCAGTCGCGGGGGGGGCTCCTACAATGAGCAGTTCTTC.

Ten or more counts support this clonotype. J is TRBJ2-2 and V is TRBV2; D is unclear. The CDR3 length is 14 residues. Germline V lookup: CDR1 SNHLY, CDR2 FYNNEI. V lost 7 bases, J lost 0 bases, and 9 bases lay in between. CDR3 coding DNA: TGTGCCAGCAACATATACGCGAACACCGGGGAGCTGTTTTTT. Encoded protein: CASNIYANTGELFF.

This clonotype was recorded a few times. The chain uses TRBV18 and TRBJ2-7; perhaps TRBD2 as D (5 bases). The V end lost 6 bases, the J end lost 4 bases, and 10 bases lay between the germline ends. The CDR3 length is 12 residues. The germline gives CDR1 KGHSH, CDR2 LQKENI. CDR3 in DNA: TGTGCCAGCTCGCAACTAGGGTACGAGCAGTACTTC. Amino acids: CASSQLGYEQYF.

This clonotype appeared many times. CDR3 loop: CASRGSYYEQYF. The CDR3 DNA reads as TGTGCCAGCAGGGGGAGTTACTACGAGCAGTACTTC. The chain links TRBV6-5 to TRBJ2-7; weak D call: TRBD2 (5 bases). From germline, CDR1 is MNHEY and CDR2 SVGAGI. CDR3 size: 12 residues. V lost 6 bases and J 3 bases, leaving 9 bases between the germline ends.

The J gene is TRBJ2-2, the V gene TRBV19; 12 bases are shared with TRBD2. Germline V CDR1 and CDR2: LNHDA, SQIVND (reference sequence). Trimming cost V 9 bases and J 8 bases; bases outside gene matches: 7. The CDR3 is 14 residues long. Written as DNA, the CDR3 is TGTGCCAGGTCACTAGCGGGGGGTTCTGGGGAGCTGTTTTTT. It is translated as CARSLAGGSGELFF.

Many counts were recorded for this clonotype. The rearrangement joins TRBV24-1 to TRBJ1-1; tentative D call: TRBD1 (5 bases). The CDR3 spans 14 residues. Trimming took off 5 bases at V and 1 base at J, with 10 bases between the two ends. CDR1 KGHDR and CDR2 SFDVKD come from the germline V gene. CDR3 DNA: TGTGCCACCAGTGGCGGCAGGGAGAACACTGAAGCTTTCTTT. Amino acids: CATSGGRENTEAFF.

This clonotype was observed many times. The chain employs TRBV29-1 and TRBJ2-7; 7 positions match TRBD1. The V and J ends lost 0 bases and 2 bases, in that order; junction bases with no gene match: 4. The CDR3 spans 14 residues. Germline CDR1 and CDR2: SQVTM and ANQGSEA. In nucleotides, the CDR3 is TGCAGCGTTGAAGAGACAGGGTTTGCCTACGAGCAGTACTTC. Its translation: CSVEETGFAYEQYF.

This clonotype occurred many times. This sequence joins TRBV12-3 or TRBV12-4 and TRBJ2-5, with 7 bases matching TRBD1. CDR3 length: 14 amino acids. Trimming removed 6 bases from V and 5 bases from J; junction bases left unmatched: 9. The CDR3 DNA follows: TGTGCCAGCAGCCTCAACAGGGGAAAGGAGACCCAGTACTTC. Its protein is CASSLNRGKETQYF.

This clonotype was recorded many times. CDR3 nucleotides: TGTGCCAGCAGCCAAGATCTTCTGCGACAGACCTATGGCTACACCTTC. Amino acids: CASSQDLLRQTYGYTF. The chain couples TRBV3-1 to TRBJ1-2; possibly TRBD1 for D (5 bases). V was clipped by 0 bases and J by 4 bases, with 15 bases between them. This CDR3 is built from 16 residues. Germline-derived CDR1 and CDR2 are LGHDT and YNNKEL (reference sequence). Filled out from reference TRBV3-1 and TRBJ1-2, the complete variable domain reads DTAVSQTPKYLVTQMGNDKSIKCEQNLGHDTMYWYKQDSKKFLKIMFSYNNKELIINETVPNRFSPKSPDKAHLNLHINSLELGDSAVYFCASSQDLLRQTYGYTFGSGTRLTVV.

This clonotype was seen many times. The rearrangement links TRBV5-1 to TRBJ1-1, with TRBD1 as a possible D gene (5 bases). Germline V lookup: CDR1 SGHRS, CDR2 YFSETQ. V was shortened by 4 bases and J by 4 bases, with 17 bases between the two germline ends. The CDR3 is made up of 15 amino acids. CDR3 in amino acids: CASSPGHSRGTEAFF. The CDR3 bases are TGCGCCAGCAGCCCTGGACACTCTAGGGGCACTGAAGCTTTCTTT.

This clonotype has a count of ten or more. V usage is TRBV6-1 and J usage is TRBJ2-2; D unclear. The CDR3 extends over 12 amino acids. The V gene's germline CDR1 is MNHNS and CDR2 SASEGT. Trimming removed 4 bases from V and 3 bases from J, with 3 bases in between. In DNA form, the CDR3 reads TGTGCCAGCAGTGCATACACCGGGGAGCTGTTTTTT. This translates into CASSAYTGELFF.

This clonotype occurred many times. The chain combines TRBV9 with TRBJ2-5; 8 bases align to TRBD1. Losses at the gene ends were 3 bases for V and 5 bases for J; bases not matched to a gene: 9. Germline CDR1 SGDLS, CDR2 YYNGEE. The CDR3 is 15 residues long. The chain's CDR3 is CASSAGSGGSETQYF. Written as DNA, the CDR3 is TGTGCCAGCAGCGCCGGGTCAGGGGGCAGCGAGACCCAGTACTTC.

This clonotype was seen many times. The chain uses TRBV12-3 or TRBV12-4 and TRBJ2-2, with TRBD1 identical over 10 bases. V gave up 6 bases and J gave up 7 bases; unmatched junction bases: 8. The CDR3 contains 15 residues. Here the CDR3 DNA reads TGTGCCAGCAGCTATCGGACAGGGGGGGGCGGGGAGCTGTTTTTT. This gives the protein CASSYRTGGGGELFF.

Worth noting for this clonotype: A much larger clone differs by one base, so this may be a read error. The chain is built from TRBV25-1 and TRBJ1-1; TRBD1 is a possible D gene (5 bases). CDR1 and CDR2 (germline): MGHDK, SYGVNS. V lost 1 base and J 6 bases, leaving 12 bases between the germline ends. The length of the CDR3 is 14 residues. CDR3: CASSESRGCAEAFF. Here the CDR3 DNA reads TGTGCCAGCAGTGAATCCCGGGGGTGCGCTGAAGCTTTCTTT.

This chain uses TRBV19 with TRBJ2-2; D is perhaps TRBD2 (5 bases). Germline CDR1 reads LNHDA; CDR2 reads SQIVND (reference sequence). The germline V and J ends were trimmed by 6 bases and 2 bases, with 16 bases remaining between them. CDR3 length equals 16 residues. CDR3 residues: CASRAAGQRNTGELFF. The DNA of the CDR3 is TGTGCCAGTAGGGCCGCGGGTCAGAGAAACACCGGGGAGCTGTTTTTT. The whole variable domain, filled in from reference TRBV19 and TRBJ2-2, reads DGGITQSPKYLFRKEGQNVTLSCEQNLNHDAMYWYRQDPGQGLRLIYYSQIVNDFQKGDIAEGYSVSREKKESFPLTVTSAQKNPTAFYLCASRAAGQRNTGELFFGEGSRLTVL.

In its sample, this clonotype was seen many times. The CDR3 coding sequence is TGTGCCAGTAGCGAATTAGGGGACAGACAGAACACTGAAGCTTTCTTT. As protein: CASSELGDRQNTEAFF. The chain combines TRBV19 with TRBJ1-1, with 7 bases lining up with TRBD1. The V and J ends lost 6 bases and 1 base, in that order; junction bases with no gene match: 11. Germline V lookup: CDR1 LNHDA, CDR2 SQIVND (reference sequence). This CDR3 is built from 16 residues.